This TCR beta chain was sequenced in a study of blood T cell repertoires in COVID-19. Study summary: Sample material is recorded as cDNA or gDNA derived from T cells, B-cell-depleted T cells, or PBMCs.

Only in-frame clones appear in the TCRdb table, and some are missing; sequencing was by immunoSEQ multiplex PCR. The sample lists some 400,000 clones, around 87% occurring once. Seattle-derived patients entered the study during active infection and were followed longitudinally. This clone was detected only once. Germline V gives CDR1 MNHEY, CDR2 SMNVEV (reference sequence). V was clipped by 5 bases and J by 2 bases; unmatched bases: 11. The CDR3 extends over 17 amino acids. This TCR came from a woman aged 25 to 39 with COVID-19, enrolled during active disease. The sample was peripheral blood. V usage is TRBV27 and J usage is TRBJ2-3, with 9 bases fitting TRBD1. The CDR3: CASSPLTGTGFTDTQYF. CDR3 nucleotides: TGTGCCAGCAGTCCCCTAACCGGGACAGGGTTCACAGATACGCAGTATTTT.